The 24 T cell receptor beta chains presented below share a single source sample, sequenced in a study of T cell responses to AZD1222 COVID-19 vaccine. Sequencing used immunoSEQ multiplex PCR; TCRdb keeps in-frame clones, though not all of them. The data show hundreds of thousands of clones, around 92% seen once. This specimen consisted of peripheral blood, obtained 28 days after the second AZD1222 dose. All receptors derive from an adult who received the AZD1222 COVID-19 vaccine.

The chain employs TRBV4-1 and TRBJ1-1, with a weak D call TRBD1 (6 bases). This CDR3 is built from 16 residues. Germline V gene lookup returns CDR1 MGHRA and CDR2 YSYEKL. Between the trimmed V and J ends, which lost 0 bases and 7 bases, there was a span of 18 bases. The CDR3, as DNA: TGCGCCAGCAGCCAAGAAGAGAAGGGGAGAGGGGGTGAAGCTTTCTTT. Protein sequence: CASSQEEKGRGGEAFF.

The rearrangement links TRBV7-6 to TRBJ2-1; D gene ambiguous. This CDR3 is built from 16 residues. CDR1 is SGHVS and CDR2 is FNYEAQ in the germline V gene. The V end lost 2 bases, the J end lost 0 bases, and 11 bases lay between the germline ends. The CDR3 DNA reads as TGTGCCAGCAGCTTATATCCTCTAAGCTCCTACAATGAGCAGTTCTTC. This translates into CASSLYPLSSYNEQFF.

This clone appeared a single time. The chain links TRBV12-3 or TRBV12-4 to TRBJ1-5, with TRBD1 as a possible D gene (6 bases). Trimming stripped 6 bases from V and 5 bases from J, with 11 bases between. CDR3 length: 13 residues. The CDR3 DNA sequence: TGTGCCAGCAGGCCGGGACATGATCAGCCCCAGCATTTT. As protein: CASRPGHDQPQHF.

The chain employs TRBV5-1 and TRBJ1-2, with TRBD1 as a possible D gene (5 bases). Trimming removed 4 bases at V and 8 bases at J, with 15 bases between. The germline gives CDR1 SGHRS, CDR2 YFSETQ. The CDR3 totals 13 residues. For the CDR3, the DNA is TGCGCCAGCAGCCCGGCCAGCCGGGACGGCTACACCTTC. This translates into CASSPASRDGYTF.

The V call is TRBV20-1, the J call TRBJ1-1; D uncertain. CDR1 is DFQATT, CDR2 SNEGSKA, per germline (reference sequence). The V gene lost 3 bases and the J gene lost 0 bases, with 14 bases spanning the gap. This CDR3 is built from 15 residues. The CDR3 nucleotides read TGCAGTGCTAGTTCGGGTTTTGTGTTGAACACTGAAGCTTTCTTT. Its protein product is CSASSGFVLNTEAFF.

The chain is built from TRBV28 and TRBJ1-3; D may be TRBD1 (6 bases). V lost 8 bases and J 0 bases, leaving 23 bases between the germline ends. The CDR3 sequence is 18 residues long. Germline loops: CDR1 MDHEN, CDR2 SYDVKM. As DNA, the CDR3 is TGTGCCAGCCATTCTCCCGGACAGCTTCTTTTCTCTGGAAACACCATATATTTT. Translating it yields CASHSPGQLLFSGNTIYF. Drawing the rest from reference TRBV28 and TRBJ1-3, the complete variable domain is DVKVTQSSRYLVKRTGEKVFLECVQDMDHENMFWYRQDPGLGLRLIYFSYDVKMKEKGDIPEGYSVSREKKERFSLILESASTNQTSMYLCASHSPGQLLFSGNTIYFGEGSWLTVV.

The CDR3: CASRTGNTEAFF. The CDR3 region has the DNA TGTGCCAGTAGGACAGGGAACACTGAAGCTTTCTTT. The chain links TRBV19 to TRBJ1-1, with D maybe TRBD1 (6 bases). Trimming shortened V by 6 bases and J by 1 base, and 6 bases separated the two germline ends. CDR1 LNHDA and CDR2 SQIVND come from the germline V gene (reference sequence). This CDR3 spans 12 amino acids.

The chain has TRBV3-1 (or the pseudogene TRBV3-2) and TRBJ2-3; the D gene is possibly TRBD2 (5 bases). CDR1 is LGHDT, CDR2 YNNKEL, per germline (reference sequence). V was clipped by 4 bases and J by 4 bases, with 12 bases between them. The CDR3 is 14 residues long. In DNA, the CDR3 is TGTGCCAGCAGCCGTCCGGGGAGTGCAGATACGCAGTATTTT. Amino acid sequence: CASSRPGSADTQYF.

This chain joins TRBV6-6 and TRBJ1-2; possibly TRBD1 for D (5 bases). V was clipped by 5 bases and J by 4 bases, with 17 bases between them. The CDR3 contains 15 residues. The germline V gene encodes CDR1 MNHNY and CDR2 SVGAGI (reference sequence). CDR3 nucleotides: TGTGCCAGCAGTCCCGGACAACCCGGGATCTATGGCTACACCTTC. Translated, it gives CASSPGQPGIYGYTF.

The chain joins TRBV7-3 to TRBJ1-1; no clear D. This CDR3 has 13 amino acids. The germline V and J ends were trimmed by 2 bases and 1 base, with 5 bases remaining between them. Germline loops: CDR1 SGHTA, CDR2 FQGTGA. Here the CDR3 DNA reads TGTGCCAGCAGCTTACGCAGGAACACTGAAGCTTTCTTT. Translating it yields CASSLRRNTEAFF.

The chain links TRBV5-1 to TRBJ2-7; 7 positions agree with TRBD2. Germline CDR1 reads SGHRS; CDR2 reads YFSETQ. V lost 4 bases and J lost 9; bases outside the gene matches: 10. The CDR3 covers 13 residues. CDR3 coding DNA: TGCGCCAGCAGCCCCTCGGGACTAATCGGGCAGTACTTC. It specifies CASSPSGLIGQYF.

The chain carries TRBV6-5 and TRBJ2-7; D gene ambiguous. Trimming removed 2 bases at V and 3 bases at J, with 14 bases between. CDR3 length equals 15 residues. CDR1 and CDR2 (germline): MNHEY, SVGAGI. The CDR3 reads CASSYVGSRYYEQYF. In DNA, the CDR3 is TGTGCCAGCAGTTACGTTGGATCCCGGTACTACGAGCAGTACTTC.

V and J are TRBV2 and TRBJ2-3; perhaps TRBD1 as D (5 bases). Trimming cost V 1 base and J 0 bases, with 14 bases left between them. The germline gives CDR1 SNHLY, CDR2 FYNNEI. The length of the CDR3 is 17 residues. CDR3 sequence reads: CASSEGGGTTSTDTQYF. CDR3 DNA sequence: TGTGCCAGCAGTGAAGGGGGCGGCACCACTAGCACAGATACGCAGTATTTT.

This chain uses TRBV15 with TRBJ2-4; 8 bases line up with TRBD2. This CDR3 contains 16 residues. CDR1 and CDR2 from the germline V gene are LNHNV and YYDKDF (reference sequence). V lost 3 bases to trimming and J lost 0 bases; unmatched junction nucleotides: 4. The CDR3 DNA follows: TGTGCCACCAGCAGGGGACTAGACGTAGCCAAAAACATTCAGTACTTC. Translating it yields CATSRGLDVAKNIQYF.

Comment on this clone: Relative to the germline gene, one junction end is altered; a read error may explain this. This rearrangement joins TRBV7-7 to TRBJ2-3; D perhaps matches TRBD2 (6 bases). Germline CDR1 SSHAT, CDR2 FNYEAQ (reference sequence). The CDR3 covers 14 residues. The CDR3 sequence is CASSQAGSTDTQYF. The CDR3, as DNA: TGTGCTAGCAGCCAGGCGGGGAGCACAGATACGCAGTATTTT. The whole variable domain, filled in from reference TRBV7-7 and TRBJ2-3, reads GAGVSQSPRYKVTKRGQDVTLRCDPISSHATLYWYQQALGQGPEFLTYFNYEAQPDKSGLPSDRFSAERPEGSISTLTIQRTEQRDSAMYRCASSQAGSTDTQYFGPGTRLTVL.

This clone is a singleton in its sample. CDR3 sequence (DNA): TGTGCCAGCAGTTCCCCCTCGAGTAGTCCCTCCCCCCCCGAGCAGTACTTC. Its protein is CASSSPSSSPSPPEQYF. The chain has TRBV28 and TRBJ2-7, with D unresolved. V dropped 4 bases and J dropped 6 bases, with 25 bases sitting between them. Germline loops: CDR1 MDHEN, CDR2 SYDVKM. The CDR3 covers 17 residues.

The chain combines TRBV5-1 with TRBJ1-3; D call uncertain. Germline CDR1 reads SGHRS; CDR2 reads YFSETQ. CDR3 size: 13 residues. The V gene lost 0 bases and the J gene lost 8 bases, with 9 bases spanning the gap. The CDR3 reads CASSLGPRDTIYF. Here the CDR3 DNA reads TGCGCCAGCAGCTTGGGTCCAAGGGACACCATATATTTT. Full variable domain (rest looked up from reference TRBV5-1 and TRBJ1-3): KAGVTQTPRYLIKTRGQQVTLSCSPISGHRSVSWYQQTPGQGLQFLFEYFSETQRNKGNFPGRFSGRQFSNSRSEMNVSTLELGDSALYLCASSLGPRDTIYFGEGSWLTVV.

The chain links TRBV7-9 to TRBJ2-7; D not resolved. The CDR3 consists of 13 residues. The V and J ends lost 3 bases and 5 bases respectively, with 11 bases between them. CDR1 and CDR2 from the germline V gene are SEHNR and FQNEAQ (reference sequence). The CDR3 region is CASSFRTTDEQYF. The CDR3 coding sequence is TGTGCCAGCAGCTTCCGGACGACGGACGAGCAGTACTTC.

The V gene is TRBV7-2, the J gene TRBJ2-5; the D gene is possibly TRBD1 (6 bases). V dropped 1 base and J dropped 7 bases, with 19 bases sitting between them. The CDR3 runs 16 residues. Germline V CDR1 and CDR2: SGHTA, FQGNSA. This chain's CDR3 is CASSLGRGGPPRTQYF. In DNA, the CDR3 is TGTGCCAGCAGCTTAGGAAGAGGGGGACCACCCAGGACCCAGTACTTC.

V and J are TRBV3-1 (or the pseudogene TRBV3-2) and TRBJ2-7, with no clear D. This CDR3 region has 15 residues. Trimming cost V 2 bases and J 0 bases, with 11 bases left between them. The germline V gene encodes CDR1 LGHDT and CDR2 YNNKEL (reference sequence). As DNA, the CDR3 is TGTGCCAGCAGCCAATCTCCGAGTAGCTCCTACGAGCAGTACTTC. The encoded protein is CASSQSPSSSYEQYF.

A single count supports this clone. The chain has TRBV7-2 and TRBJ1-2; D might be TRBD1 (5 bases). The germline gives CDR1 SGHTA, CDR2 FQGNSA. This CDR3 has 13 residues. Deletions cut 7 bases from V and 4 bases from J, with 13 bases between. CDR3 coding DNA: TGTGCCAGCACCCTCGAGGGGCCCTATGGCTACACCTTC. This translates into CASTLEGPYGYTF.

The V gene is TRBV5-4, the J gene TRBJ1-6; TRBD1 matches at 8 bases. The CDR3 loop spans 14 amino acids. The trim removed 4 bases at V and 8 bases at J, leaving 5 bases unmatched. Germline V gene lookup returns CDR1 SGHNT and CDR2 YYREEE (reference sequence). The CDR3 DNA follows: TGTGCCAGCAGCACCAGGGGGCGAGATTCACCCCTCCACTTT. Its translation is CASSTRGRDSPLHF.

V usage is TRBV6-6 and J usage is TRBJ1-4; D not resolved. Germline CDR1 reads MNHNY; CDR2 reads SVGAGI (reference sequence). The V gene lost 0 bases and the J gene lost 4 bases, with 9 bases spanning the gap. The CDR3 runs 15 residues. CDR3 nucleotide sequence: TGTGCCAGCAGTTACTCCAGGAGATTTAATGAAAAACTGTTTTTT. This codes for CASSYSRRFNEKLFF.

CDR3 residues: CASRGESYGGEQFF. In DNA form, the CDR3 reads TGCGCCAGCCGCGGGGAAAGTTACGGGGGTGAGCAGTTCTTC. The V and J genes are TRBV10-2 and TRBJ2-1, with a possible D match to TRBD2 (6 bases). The CDR3 length is 14 residues. V was clipped by 8 bases and J by 9 bases, with 20 bases between them. The germline gives CDR1 WSHSY, CDR2 SAAADI.